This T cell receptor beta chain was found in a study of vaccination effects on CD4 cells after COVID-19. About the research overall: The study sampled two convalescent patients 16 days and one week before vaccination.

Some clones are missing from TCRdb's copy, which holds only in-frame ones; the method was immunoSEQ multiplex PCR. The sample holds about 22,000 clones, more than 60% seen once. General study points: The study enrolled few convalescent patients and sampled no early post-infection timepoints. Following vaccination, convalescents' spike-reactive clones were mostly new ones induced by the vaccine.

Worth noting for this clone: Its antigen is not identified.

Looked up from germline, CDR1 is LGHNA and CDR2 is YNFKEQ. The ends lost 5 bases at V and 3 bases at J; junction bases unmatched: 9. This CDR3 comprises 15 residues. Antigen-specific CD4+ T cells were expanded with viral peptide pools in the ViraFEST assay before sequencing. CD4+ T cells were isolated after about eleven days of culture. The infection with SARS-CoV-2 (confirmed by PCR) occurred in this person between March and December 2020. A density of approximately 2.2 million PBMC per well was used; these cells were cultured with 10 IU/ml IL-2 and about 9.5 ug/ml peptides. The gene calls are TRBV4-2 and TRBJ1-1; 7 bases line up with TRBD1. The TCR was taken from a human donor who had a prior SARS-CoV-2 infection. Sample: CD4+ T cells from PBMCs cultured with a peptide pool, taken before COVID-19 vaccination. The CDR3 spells CASSTGTVGDTEAFF. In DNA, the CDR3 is TGTGCCAGCAGCACAGGGACAGTGGGGGACACTGAAGCTTTCTTT.